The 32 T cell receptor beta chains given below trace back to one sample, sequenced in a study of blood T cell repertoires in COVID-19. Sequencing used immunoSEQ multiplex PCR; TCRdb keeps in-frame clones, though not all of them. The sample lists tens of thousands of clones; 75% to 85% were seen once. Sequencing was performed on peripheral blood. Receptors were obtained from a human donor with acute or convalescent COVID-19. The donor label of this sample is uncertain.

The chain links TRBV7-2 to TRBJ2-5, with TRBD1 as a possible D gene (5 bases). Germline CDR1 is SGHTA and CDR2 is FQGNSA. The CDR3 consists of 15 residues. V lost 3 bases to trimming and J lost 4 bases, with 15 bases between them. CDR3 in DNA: TGTGCCAGCAGCTTGGGGCGGAGCCACCCAGAGACCCAGTACTTC. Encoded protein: CASSLGRSHPETQYF.

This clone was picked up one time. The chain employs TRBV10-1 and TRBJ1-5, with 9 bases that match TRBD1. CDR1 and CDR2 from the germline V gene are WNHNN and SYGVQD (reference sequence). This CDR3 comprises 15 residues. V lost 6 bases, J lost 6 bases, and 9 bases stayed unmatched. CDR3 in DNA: TGCGCCAGCAGGTGGGACAGGGTTGTTAGTCAGCCCCAGCATTTT. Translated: CASRWDRVVSQPQHF.

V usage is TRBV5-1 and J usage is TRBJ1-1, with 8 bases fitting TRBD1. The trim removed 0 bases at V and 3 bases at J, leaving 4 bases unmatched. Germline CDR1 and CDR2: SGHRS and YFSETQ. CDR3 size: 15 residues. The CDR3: CASSLGSTGDTEAFF. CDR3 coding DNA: TGCGCCAGCAGCTTGGGATCGACAGGGGACACTGAAGCTTTCTTT. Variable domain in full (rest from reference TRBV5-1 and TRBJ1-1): KAGVTQTPRYLIKTRGQQVTLSCSPISGHRSVSWYQQTPGQGLQFLFEYFSETQRNKGNFPGRFSGRQFSNSRSEMNVSTLELGDSALYLCASSLGSTGDTEAFFGQGTRLTVV.

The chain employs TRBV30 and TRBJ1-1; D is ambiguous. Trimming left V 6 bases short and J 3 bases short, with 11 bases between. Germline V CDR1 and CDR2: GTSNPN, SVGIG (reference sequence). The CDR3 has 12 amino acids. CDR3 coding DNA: TGTGCCTGCCGGCCGGGTTACACTGAAGCTTTCTTT. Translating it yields CACRPGYTEAFF. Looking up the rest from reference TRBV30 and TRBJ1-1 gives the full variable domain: SQTIHQWPATLVQPVGSPLSLECTVEGTSNPNLYWYRQAAGRGLQLLFYSVGIGQISSEVPQNLSASRPQDRQFILSSKKLLLSDSGFYLCACRPGYTEAFFGQGTRLTVV.

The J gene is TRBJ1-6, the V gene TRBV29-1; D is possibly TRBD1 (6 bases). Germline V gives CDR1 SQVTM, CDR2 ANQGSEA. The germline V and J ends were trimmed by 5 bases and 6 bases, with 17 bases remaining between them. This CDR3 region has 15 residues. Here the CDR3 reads CSVKMSRDTNSPLHF. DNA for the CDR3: TGCAGCGTTAAAATGAGCCGGGACACTAATTCACCCCTCCACTTT.

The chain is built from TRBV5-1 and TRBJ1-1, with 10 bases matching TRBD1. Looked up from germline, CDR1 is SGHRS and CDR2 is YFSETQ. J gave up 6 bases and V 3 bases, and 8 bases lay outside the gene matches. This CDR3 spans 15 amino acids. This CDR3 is CASSYRDRGLPEAFF. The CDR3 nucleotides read TGCGCCAGCAGCTACCGGGACAGGGGTTTACCTGAAGCTTTCTTT. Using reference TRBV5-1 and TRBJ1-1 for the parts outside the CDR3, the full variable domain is KAGVTQTPRYLIKTRGQQVTLSCSPISGHRSVSWYQQTPGQGLQFLFEYFSETQRNKGNFPGRFSGRQFSNSRSEMNVSTLELGDSALYLCASSYRDRGLPEAFFGQGTRLTVV.

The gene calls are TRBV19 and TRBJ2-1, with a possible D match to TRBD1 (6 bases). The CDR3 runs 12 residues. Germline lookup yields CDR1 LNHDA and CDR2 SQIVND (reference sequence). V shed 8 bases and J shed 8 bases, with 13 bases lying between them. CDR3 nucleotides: TGTGCCAGTGCTTCCAGGGGCTATGAGCAGTTCTTC. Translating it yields CASASRGYEQFF.

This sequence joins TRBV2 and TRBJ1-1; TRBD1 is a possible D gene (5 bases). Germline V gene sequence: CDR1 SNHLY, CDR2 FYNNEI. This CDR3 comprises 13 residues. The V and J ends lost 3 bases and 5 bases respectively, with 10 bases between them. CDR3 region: CASSDVGATEAFF. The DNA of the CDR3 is TGTGCCAGCAGTGATGTAGGGGCTACTGAAGCTTTCTTT.

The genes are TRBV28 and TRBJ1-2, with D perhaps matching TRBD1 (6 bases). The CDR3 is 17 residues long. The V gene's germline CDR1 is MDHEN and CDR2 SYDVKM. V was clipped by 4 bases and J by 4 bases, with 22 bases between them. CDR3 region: CASSSTNPGQTIYGYTF. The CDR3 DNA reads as TGTGCCAGCAGTTCCACCAACCCAGGACAGACAATCTATGGCTACACCTTC.

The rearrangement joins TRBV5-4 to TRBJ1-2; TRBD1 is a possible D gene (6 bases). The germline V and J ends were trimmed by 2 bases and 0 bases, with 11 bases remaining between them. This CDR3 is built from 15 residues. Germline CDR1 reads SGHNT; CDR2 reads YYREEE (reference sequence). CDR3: CASSFPDSPNYGYTF. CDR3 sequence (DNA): TGTGCCAGCAGCTTCCCGGACAGTCCTAACTATGGCTACACCTTC.

The DNA of the CDR3 is TGTGCCAGCAGTGAATCTAATGGGGAGGAAGCTTTCTTT. Residues: CASSESNGEEAFF. The rearrangement joins TRBV6-1 to TRBJ1-1; unclear D gene. V lost 2 bases to trimming and J lost 8 bases, with 12 bases between them. CDR1 and CDR2 (germline): MNHNS, SASEGT. The CDR3 covers 13 residues.

The DNA of the CDR3 is TGTGCCAGCAGTTTAAGCGGTCCCGGGGAGCAGTACTTC. Amino acid sequence: CASSLSGPGEQYF. The chain has TRBV6-5 and TRBJ2-7; TRBD2 might be the D (5 bases). CDR1 is MNHEY, CDR2 SVGAGI, per germline. The V and J ends lost 4 bases and 7 bases respectively, with 14 bases between them. The CDR3 consists of 13 residues.

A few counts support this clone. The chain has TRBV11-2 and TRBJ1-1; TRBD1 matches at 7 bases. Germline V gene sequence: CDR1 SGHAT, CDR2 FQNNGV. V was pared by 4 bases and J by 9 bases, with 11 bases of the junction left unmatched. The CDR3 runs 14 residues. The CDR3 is CASSYSFQGEKAFF. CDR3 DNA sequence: TGTGCCAGCAGCTACAGCTTCCAGGGGGAGAAAGCTTTCTTT. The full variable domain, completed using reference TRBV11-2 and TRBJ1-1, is EAGVAQSPRYKIIEKRQSVAFWCNPISGHATLYWYQQILGQGPKLLIQFQNNGVVDDSQLPKDRFSAERLKGVDSTLKIQPAKLEDSAVYLCASSYSFQGEKAFFGQGTRLTVV.

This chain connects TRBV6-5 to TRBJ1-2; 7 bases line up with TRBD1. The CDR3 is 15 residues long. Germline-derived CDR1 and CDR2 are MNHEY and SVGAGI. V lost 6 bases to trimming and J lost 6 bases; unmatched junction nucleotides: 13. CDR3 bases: TGTGCCAGCAGAGCACGACCCGGGACAGATAATGGCTACACCTTC. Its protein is CASRARPGTDNGYTF.

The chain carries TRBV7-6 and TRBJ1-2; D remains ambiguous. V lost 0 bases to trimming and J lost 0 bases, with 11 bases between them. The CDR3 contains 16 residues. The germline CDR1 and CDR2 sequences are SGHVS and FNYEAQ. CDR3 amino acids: CASSLAGNTANYGYTF. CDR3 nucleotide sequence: TGTGCCAGCAGCTTAGCCGGTAATACTGCTAACTATGGCTACACCTTC.

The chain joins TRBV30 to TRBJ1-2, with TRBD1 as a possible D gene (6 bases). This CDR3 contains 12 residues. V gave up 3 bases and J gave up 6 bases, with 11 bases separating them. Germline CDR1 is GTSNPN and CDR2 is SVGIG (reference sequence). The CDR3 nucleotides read TGTGCCTGGAGGCGGGGGCTCCATGGCTACACCTTC. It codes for CAWRRGLHGYTF.

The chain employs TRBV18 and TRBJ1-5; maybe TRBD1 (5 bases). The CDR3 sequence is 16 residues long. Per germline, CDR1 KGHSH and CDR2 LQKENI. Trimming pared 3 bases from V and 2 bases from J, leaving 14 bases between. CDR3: CASSPYQGGGNQPQHF. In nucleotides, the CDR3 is TGTGCCAGCTCACCCTATCAGGGTGGGGGCAATCAGCCCCAGCATTTT.

The CDR3 protein is CASSLSGNYGYTF. DNA for the CDR3: TGTGCCAGCAGTTTATCAGGAAACTATGGCTACACCTTC. This rearrangement joins TRBV28 to TRBJ1-2; no clear D. The CDR3 is 13 amino acids. Germline-derived CDR1 and CDR2 are MDHEN and SYDVKM. The V end was cut by 1 base, the J end by 2 bases, with 5 bases between.

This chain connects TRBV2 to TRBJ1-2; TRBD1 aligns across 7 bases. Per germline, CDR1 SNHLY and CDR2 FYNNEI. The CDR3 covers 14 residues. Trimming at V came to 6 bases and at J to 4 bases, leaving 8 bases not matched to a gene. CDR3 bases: TGTGCCAGCAGGACGTTAGGGGGCTTCTATGGCTACACCTTC. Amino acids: CASRTLGGFYGYTF.

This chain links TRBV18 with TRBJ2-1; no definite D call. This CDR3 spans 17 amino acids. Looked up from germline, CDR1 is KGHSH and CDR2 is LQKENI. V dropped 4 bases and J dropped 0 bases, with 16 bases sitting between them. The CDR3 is CASSLYYSAVSYNEQFF. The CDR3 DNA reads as TGTGCCAGCTCACTATACTACTCCGCGGTCTCCTACAATGAGCAGTTCTTC.

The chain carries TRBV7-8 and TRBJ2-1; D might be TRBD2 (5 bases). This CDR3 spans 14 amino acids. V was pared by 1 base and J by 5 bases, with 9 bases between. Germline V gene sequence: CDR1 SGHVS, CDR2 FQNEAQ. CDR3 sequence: CASSLEWGDNEQFF. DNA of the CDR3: TGTGCCAGCAGCTTAGAATGGGGAGACAATGAGCAGTTCTTC.

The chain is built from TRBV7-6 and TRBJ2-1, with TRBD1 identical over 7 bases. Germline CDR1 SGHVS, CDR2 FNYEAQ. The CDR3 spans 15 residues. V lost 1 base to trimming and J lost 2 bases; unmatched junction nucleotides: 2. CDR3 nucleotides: TGTGCCAGCAGCTTAGGGGACAGCCCCTACAATGAGCAGTTCTTC. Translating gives CASSLGDSPYNEQFF.

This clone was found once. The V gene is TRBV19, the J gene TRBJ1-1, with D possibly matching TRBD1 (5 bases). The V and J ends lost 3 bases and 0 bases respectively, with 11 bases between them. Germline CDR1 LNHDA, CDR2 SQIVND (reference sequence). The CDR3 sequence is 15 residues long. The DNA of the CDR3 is TGTGCCAGTAGTATTAAGACAGTCATGAACACTGAAGCTTTCTTT. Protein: CASSIKTVMNTEAFF. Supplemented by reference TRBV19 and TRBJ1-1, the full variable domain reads DGGITQSPKYLFRKEGQNVTLSCEQNLNHDAMYWYRQDPGQGLRLIYYSQIVNDFQKGDIAEGYSVSREKKESFPLTVTSAQKNPTAFYLCASSIKTVMNTEAFFGQGTRLTVV.

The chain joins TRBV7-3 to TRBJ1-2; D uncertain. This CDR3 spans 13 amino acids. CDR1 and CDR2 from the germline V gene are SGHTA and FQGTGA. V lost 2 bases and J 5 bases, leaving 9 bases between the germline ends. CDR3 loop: CASSLGGGYGYTF. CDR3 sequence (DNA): TGTGCCAGCAGCTTAGGTGGCGGGTATGGCTACACCTTC.

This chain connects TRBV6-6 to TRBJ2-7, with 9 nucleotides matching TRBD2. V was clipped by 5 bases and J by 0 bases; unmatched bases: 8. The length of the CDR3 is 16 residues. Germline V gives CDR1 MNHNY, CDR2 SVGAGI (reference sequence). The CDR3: CASSTFLAGSSYEQYF. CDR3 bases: TGTGCCAGCAGTACCTTCCTAGCGGGGTCCTCCTACGAGCAGTACTTC.

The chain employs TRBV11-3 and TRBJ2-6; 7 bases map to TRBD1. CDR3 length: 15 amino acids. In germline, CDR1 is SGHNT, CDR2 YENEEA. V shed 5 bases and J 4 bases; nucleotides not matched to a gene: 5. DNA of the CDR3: TGTGCCAGCAGCAAACAGGGGACCGGGGCCAACGTCCTGACTTTC. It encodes CASSKQGTGANVLTF.

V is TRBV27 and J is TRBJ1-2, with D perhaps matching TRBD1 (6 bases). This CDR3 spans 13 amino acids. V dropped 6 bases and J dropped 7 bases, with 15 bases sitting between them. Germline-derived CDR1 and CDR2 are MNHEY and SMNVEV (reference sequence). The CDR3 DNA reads TGTGCCAGCAGAGGGGGGGGTGCAGCTGGCTACACCTTC. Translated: CASRGGGAAGYTF.

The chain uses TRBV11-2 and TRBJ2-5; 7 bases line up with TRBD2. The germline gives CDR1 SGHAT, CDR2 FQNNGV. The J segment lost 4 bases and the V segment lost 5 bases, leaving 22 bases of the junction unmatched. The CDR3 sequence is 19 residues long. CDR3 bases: TGTGCCAGCAGCCCAAGTGGGTGGAGACTAGCCCACCTGGGAGAGACCCAGTACTTC. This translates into CASSPSGWRLAHLGETQYF.

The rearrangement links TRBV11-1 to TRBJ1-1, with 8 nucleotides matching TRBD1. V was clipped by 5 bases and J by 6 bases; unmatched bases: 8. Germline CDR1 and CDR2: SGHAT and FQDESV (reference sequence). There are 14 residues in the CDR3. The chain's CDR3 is CASSRSRDRSEAFF. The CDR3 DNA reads TGTGCCAGCAGCCGGTCCCGGGACAGGTCTGAAGCTTTCTTT.

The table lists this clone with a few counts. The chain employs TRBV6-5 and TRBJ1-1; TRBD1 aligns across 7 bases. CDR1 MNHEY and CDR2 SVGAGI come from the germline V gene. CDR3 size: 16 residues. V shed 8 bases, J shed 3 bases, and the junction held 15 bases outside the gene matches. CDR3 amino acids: CASGSGTERVDTEAFF. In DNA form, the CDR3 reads TGTGCCAGCGGTTCCGGGACAGAAAGAGTCGACACTGAAGCTTTCTTT.

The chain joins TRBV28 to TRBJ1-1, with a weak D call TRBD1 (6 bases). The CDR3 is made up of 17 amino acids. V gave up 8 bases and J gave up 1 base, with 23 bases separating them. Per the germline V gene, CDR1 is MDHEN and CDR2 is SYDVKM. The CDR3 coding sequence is TGTGCCAGCGTCCCGCCGGGGGGCGGGATTAGGAACACTGAAGCTTTCTTT. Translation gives CASVPPGGGIRNTEAFF.

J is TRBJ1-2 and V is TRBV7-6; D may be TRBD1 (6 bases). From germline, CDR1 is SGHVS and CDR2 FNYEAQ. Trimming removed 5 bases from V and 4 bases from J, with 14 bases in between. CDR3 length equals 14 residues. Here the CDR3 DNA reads TGTGCCAGCAGCCCCGCGGGGGGCGCCTATGGCTACACCTTC. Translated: CASSPAGGAYGYTF.